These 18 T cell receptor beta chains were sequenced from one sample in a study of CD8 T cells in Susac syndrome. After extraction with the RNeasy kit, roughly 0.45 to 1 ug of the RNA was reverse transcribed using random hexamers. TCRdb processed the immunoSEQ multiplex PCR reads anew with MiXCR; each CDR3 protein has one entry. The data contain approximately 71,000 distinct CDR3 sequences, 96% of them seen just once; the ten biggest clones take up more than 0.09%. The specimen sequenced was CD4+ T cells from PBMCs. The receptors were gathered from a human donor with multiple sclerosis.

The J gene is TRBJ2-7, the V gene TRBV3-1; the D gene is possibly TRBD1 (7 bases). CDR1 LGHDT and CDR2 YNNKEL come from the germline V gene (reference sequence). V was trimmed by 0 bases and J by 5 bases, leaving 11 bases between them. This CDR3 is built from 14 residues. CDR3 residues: CASSQDVRGDEQYF. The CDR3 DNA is TGTGCCAGCAGCCAAGATGTCAGGGGGGACGAGCAGTACTTC.

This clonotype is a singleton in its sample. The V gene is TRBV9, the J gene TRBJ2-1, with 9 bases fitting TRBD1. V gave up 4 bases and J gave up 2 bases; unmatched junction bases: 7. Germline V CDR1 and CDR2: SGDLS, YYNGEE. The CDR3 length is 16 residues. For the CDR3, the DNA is TGTGCCAGCAGCAGCGGCGGGACAGGGCCCTACAATGAGCAGTTCTTC. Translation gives CASSSGGTGPYNEQFF.

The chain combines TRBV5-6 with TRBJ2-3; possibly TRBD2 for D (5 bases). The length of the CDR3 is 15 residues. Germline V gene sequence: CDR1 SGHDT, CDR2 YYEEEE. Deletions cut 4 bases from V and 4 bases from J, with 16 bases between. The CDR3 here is CASSPSGVGSDTQYF. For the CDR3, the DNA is TGTGCCAGCAGCCCATCCGGGGTAGGCTCAGATACGCAGTATTTT.

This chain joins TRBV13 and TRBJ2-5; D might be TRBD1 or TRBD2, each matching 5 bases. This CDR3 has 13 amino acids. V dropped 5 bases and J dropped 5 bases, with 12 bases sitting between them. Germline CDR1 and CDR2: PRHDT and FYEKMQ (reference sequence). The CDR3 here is CASSPGASETQYF. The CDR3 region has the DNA TGTGCCAGCAGCCCCGGGGCTTCGGAGACCCAGTACTTC.

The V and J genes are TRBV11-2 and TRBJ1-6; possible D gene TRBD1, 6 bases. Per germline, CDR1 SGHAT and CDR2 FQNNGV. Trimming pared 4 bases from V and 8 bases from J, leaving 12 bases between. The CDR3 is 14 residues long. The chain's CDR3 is CASSSPKGDSPLHF. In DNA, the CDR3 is TGTGCCAGCAGCTCGCCCAAGGGGGATTCACCCCTCCACTTT.

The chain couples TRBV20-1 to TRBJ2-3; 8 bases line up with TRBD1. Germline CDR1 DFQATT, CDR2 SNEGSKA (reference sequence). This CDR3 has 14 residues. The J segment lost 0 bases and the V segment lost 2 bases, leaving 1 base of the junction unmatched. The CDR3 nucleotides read TGCAGTGCTAGACGACAGGGGAGCACAGATACGCAGTATTTT. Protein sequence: CSARRQGSTDTQYF.

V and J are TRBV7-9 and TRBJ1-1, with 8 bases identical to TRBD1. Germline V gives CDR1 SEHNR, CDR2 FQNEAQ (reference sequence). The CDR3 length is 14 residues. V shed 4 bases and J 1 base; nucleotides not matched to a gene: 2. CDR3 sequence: CASSSQGANTEAFF. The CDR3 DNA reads TGTGCCAGCAGCTCCCAGGGGGCGAACACTGAAGCTTTCTTT.

CDR3 DNA: TGTGCCAGCAGCTTACAGGTGGGCACTGAAGCTTTCTTT. Translated, it gives CASSLQVGTEAFF. The V call is TRBV7-8, the J call TRBJ1-1; the D is unclear. V lost 2 bases, J lost 4 bases, and 8 bases lay in between. Germline loops: CDR1 SGHVS, CDR2 FQNEAQ. The CDR3 covers 13 residues. Supplemented by reference TRBV7-8 and TRBJ1-1, the full variable domain reads GAGVSQSPRYKVAKRGQDVALRCDPISGHVSLFWYQQALGQGPEFLTYFQNEAQLDKSGLPSDRFFAERPEGSVSTLKIQRTQQEDSAVYLCASSLQVGTEAFFGQGTRLTVV.

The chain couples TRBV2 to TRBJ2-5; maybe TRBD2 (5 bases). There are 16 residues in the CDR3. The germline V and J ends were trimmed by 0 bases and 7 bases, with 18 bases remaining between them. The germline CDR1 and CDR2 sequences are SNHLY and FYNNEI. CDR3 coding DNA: TGTGCCAGCAGTGAAGCCCCCCTTTTCGGCGGAGGGACCCAGTACTTC. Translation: CASSEAPLFGGGTQYF.

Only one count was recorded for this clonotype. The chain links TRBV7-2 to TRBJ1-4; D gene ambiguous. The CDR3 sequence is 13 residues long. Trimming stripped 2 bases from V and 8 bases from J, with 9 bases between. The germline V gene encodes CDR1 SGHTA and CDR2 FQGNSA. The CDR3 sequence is CASSLNSGEKLFF. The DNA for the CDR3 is TGTGCCAGCAGCTTAAACAGTGGCGAAAAACTGTTTTTT.

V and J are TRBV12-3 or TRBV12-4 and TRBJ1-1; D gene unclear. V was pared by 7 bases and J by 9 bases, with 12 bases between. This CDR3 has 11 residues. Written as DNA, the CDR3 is TGTGCCAGCACCATCACCGGGAAAGCTTTCTTT. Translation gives CASTITGKAFF.

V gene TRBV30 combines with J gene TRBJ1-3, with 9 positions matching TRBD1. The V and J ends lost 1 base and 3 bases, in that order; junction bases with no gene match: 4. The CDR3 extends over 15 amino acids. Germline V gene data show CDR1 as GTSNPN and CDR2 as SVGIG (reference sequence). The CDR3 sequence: CAWSGVTGGGNTIYF. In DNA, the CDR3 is TGTGCCTGGAGTGGTGTGACAGGGGGTGGAAACACCATATATTTT. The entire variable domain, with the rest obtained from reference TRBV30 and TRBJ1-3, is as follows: SQTIHQWPATLVQPVGSPLSLECTVEGTSNPNLYWYRQAAGRGLQLLFYSVGIGQISSEVPQNLSASRPQDRQFILSSKKLLLSDSGFYLCAWSGVTGGGNTIYFGEGSWLTVV.

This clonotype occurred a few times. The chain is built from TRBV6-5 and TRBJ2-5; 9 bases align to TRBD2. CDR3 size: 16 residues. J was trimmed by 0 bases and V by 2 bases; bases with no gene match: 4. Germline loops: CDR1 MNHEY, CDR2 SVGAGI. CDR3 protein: CASSYRGGAYQETQYF. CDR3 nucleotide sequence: TGTGCCAGCAGTTACCGCGGGGGGGCGTACCAAGAGACCCAGTACTTC.

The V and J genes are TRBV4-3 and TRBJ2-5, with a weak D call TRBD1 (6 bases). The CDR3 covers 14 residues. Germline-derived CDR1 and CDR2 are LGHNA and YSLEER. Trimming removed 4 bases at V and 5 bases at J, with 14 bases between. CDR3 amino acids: CASSLGTHGETQYF. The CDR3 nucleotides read TGCGCCAGCAGCCTTGGGACACACGGGGAGACCCAGTACTTC.

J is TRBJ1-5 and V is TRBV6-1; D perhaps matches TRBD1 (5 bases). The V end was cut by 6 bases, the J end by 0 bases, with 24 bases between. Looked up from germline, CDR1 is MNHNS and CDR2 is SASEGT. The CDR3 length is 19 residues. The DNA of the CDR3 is TGTGCCAGCAGCCCCACCCTGAGATCTCTGAGGGGTAGCAATCAGCCCCAGCATTTT. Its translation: CASSPTLRSLRGSNQPQHF.

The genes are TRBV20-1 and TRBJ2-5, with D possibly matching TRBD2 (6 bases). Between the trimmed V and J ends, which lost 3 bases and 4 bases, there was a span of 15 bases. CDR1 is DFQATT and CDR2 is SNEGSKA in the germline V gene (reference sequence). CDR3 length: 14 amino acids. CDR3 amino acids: CSASPRGRRETQYF. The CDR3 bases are TGCAGTGCTAGTCCCCGGGGGAGACGAGAGACCCAGTACTTC.

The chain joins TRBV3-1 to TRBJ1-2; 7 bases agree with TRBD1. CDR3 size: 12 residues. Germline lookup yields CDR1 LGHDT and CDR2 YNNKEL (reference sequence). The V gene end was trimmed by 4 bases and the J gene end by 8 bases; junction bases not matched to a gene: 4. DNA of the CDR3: TGTGCCAGCAGCCTGACAGGGAAGGGCTACACCTTC. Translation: CASSLTGKGYTF.

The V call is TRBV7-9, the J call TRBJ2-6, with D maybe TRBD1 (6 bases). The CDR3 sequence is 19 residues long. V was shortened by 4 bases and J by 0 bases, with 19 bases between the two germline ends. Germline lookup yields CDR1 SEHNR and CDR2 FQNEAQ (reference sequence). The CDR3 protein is CASSWDTGTDSSGANVLTF. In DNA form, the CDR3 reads TGTGCCAGCAGCTGGGACACCGGGACGGACAGCTCTGGGGCCAACGTCCTGACTTTC.